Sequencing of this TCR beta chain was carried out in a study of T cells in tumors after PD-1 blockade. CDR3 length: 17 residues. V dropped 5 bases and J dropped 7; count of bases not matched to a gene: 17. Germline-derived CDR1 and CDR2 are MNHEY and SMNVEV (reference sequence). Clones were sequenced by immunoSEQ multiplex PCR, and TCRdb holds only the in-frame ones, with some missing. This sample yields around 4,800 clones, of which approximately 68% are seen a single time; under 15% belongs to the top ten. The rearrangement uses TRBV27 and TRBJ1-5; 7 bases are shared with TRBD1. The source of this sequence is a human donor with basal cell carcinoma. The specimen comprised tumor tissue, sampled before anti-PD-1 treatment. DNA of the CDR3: TGTGCCAGCAGTCCAGCCCCCCACAGGGGTGGGGGACAGCCCCAGCATTTT. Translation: CASSPAPHRGGGQPQHF.